These 18 T cell receptor beta chains came from one sample sequenced in a study of cytomegalovirus exposure and HLA in healthy donors. TCRdb's table, derived via immunoSEQ multiplex PCR, lists solely in-frame clones and lacks some. The table has around 150,000 clones, roughly nine tenths seen once; the top ten hold under 7%. The sequencing sample was made of PBMCs. All receptors come from a woman aged 25-40 years in good health and CMV-seronegative.

The chain combines TRBV19 with TRBJ2-7; D is perhaps TRBD2 (5 bases). From germline, CDR1 is LNHDA and CDR2 SQIVND (reference sequence). The germline V and J ends were trimmed by 2 bases and 0 bases, with 11 bases remaining between them. The CDR3 contains 15 residues. DNA of the CDR3: TGTGCCAGTAGTATACCAGGTGGGAGCTCCTACGAGCAGTACTTC. This sequence encodes CASSIPGGSSYEQYF. Full variable domain (outside the CDR3, taken from reference TRBV19 and TRBJ2-7): DGGITQSPKYLFRKEGQNVTLSCEQNLNHDAMYWYRQDPGQGLRLIYYSQIVNDFQKGDIAEGYSVSREKKESFPLTVTSAQKNPTAFYLCASSIPGGSSYEQYFGPGTRLTVT.

This chain joins TRBV7-8 and TRBJ2-3; D is undetermined. The CDR3 has 13 residues. Germline CDR1 and CDR2: SGHVS and FQNEAQ. Between the trimmed V and J ends, which lost 3 bases and 6 bases, there was a span of 10 bases. The DNA for the CDR3 is TGTGCCAGCAGCTTCGGTGGTTGGGATACGCAGTATTTT. Its translation: CASSFGGWDTQYF.

The chain couples TRBV20-1 to TRBJ2-1; D is perhaps TRBD2 (6 bases). V lost 6 bases and J lost 7, with 7 bases in between. The CDR3 extends over 10 amino acids. In germline, CDR1 is DFQATT, CDR2 SNEGSKA (reference sequence). The CDR3 DNA is TGCAGTGCGGGGACTAATGAGCAGTTCTTC. This sequence encodes CSAGTNEQFF.

The V gene is TRBV15, the J gene TRBJ2-7, with 9 bases identical to TRBD2. The CDR3 length is 16 residues. The trim removed 0 bases at V and 2 bases at J, leaving 5 bases unmatched. The germline V gene has CDR1 LNHNV and CDR2 YYDKDF (reference sequence). The CDR3 sequence: CATSRDRVAGAYEQYF. CDR3 nucleotides: TGTGCCACCAGCAGAGATCGGGTAGCGGGGGCCTACGAGCAGTACTTC.

The chain uses TRBV7-9 and TRBJ1-2, with 7 bases lining up with TRBD1. V lost 0 bases to trimming and J lost 13 bases; unmatched junction nucleotides: 11. CDR3 size: 14 residues. Germline V gene sequence: CDR1 SEHNR, CDR2 FQNEAQ (reference sequence). In DNA, the CDR3 is TGTGCCAGCAGCTTAGCGGCAGGGGGAAATTTTGCCACCTTC. It yields the protein CASSLAAGGNFATF.

This sequence joins TRBV5-1 and TRBJ1-1, with D uncertain. The length of the CDR3 is 15 residues. CDR1 SGHRS and CDR2 YFSETQ come from the germline V gene. Deletions cut 4 bases from V and 1 base from J, with 14 bases between. CDR3 bases: TGCGCCAGCAGCCTGGGTCTAGGCAAGAACACTGAAGCTTTCTTT. Protein: CASSLGLGKNTEAFF.

This chain links TRBV2 with TRBJ1-2; D is uncertain. Germline V CDR1 and CDR2: SNHLY, FYNNEI. Trimming cost V 8 bases and J 8 bases, with 24 bases left between them. The CDR3 length is 15 residues. CDR3 nucleotide sequence: TGTGCCAGCGTGCAGGCTCCGGGGAATTATTACGGCTACACCTTC. Amino acids: CASVQAPGNYYGYTF.

V is TRBV10-3 and J is TRBJ1-2, with 7 bases aligning to TRBD1. The germline V gene encodes CDR1 ENHRY and CDR2 SYGVKD. The V segment lost 6 bases and the J segment 6 bases; nucleotides outside the gene matches: 7. This CDR3 region has 13 residues. The CDR3 spells CAISLTGDNGYTF. As DNA, the CDR3 is TGTGCCATCAGCCTTACAGGGGATAATGGCTACACCTTC.

The V and J genes are TRBV4-1 and TRBJ2-5, with 12 nucleotides matching TRBD2. The germline V gene has CDR1 MGHRA and CDR2 YSYEKL. With V trimmed by 2 bases and J by 0 bases, 1 base remained unmatched. The CDR3 extends over 16 amino acids. The CDR3 region is CASSQRLAGDQETQYF. The CDR3 nucleotides read TGCGCCAGCAGCCAAAGACTAGCGGGGGACCAAGAGACCCAGTACTTC.

The V call is TRBV28, the J call TRBJ2-3; the match to TRBD1 covers 8 bases. V lost 5 bases to trimming and J lost 1 base; unmatched junction nucleotides: 2. The CDR3 is 14 residues long. Germline CDR1 MDHEN, CDR2 SYDVKM. The CDR3 here is CASSPTGGTDTQYF. The CDR3 nucleotides read TGTGCCAGCAGTCCGACAGGGGGCACAGATACGCAGTATTTT. The variable domain in full, completed from reference TRBV28 and TRBJ2-3, reads DVKVTQSSRYLVKRTGEKVFLECVQDMDHENMFWYRQDPGLGLRLIYFSYDVKMKEKGDIPEGYSVSREKKERFSLILESASTNQTSMYLCASSPTGGTDTQYFGPGTRLTVL.

The V and J genes are TRBV6-5 and TRBJ2-1; 9 bases are shared with TRBD2. The J segment lost 6 bases and the V segment lost 6 bases, leaving 3 bases of the junction unmatched. The CDR3 length is 13 residues. From germline, CDR1 is MNHEY and CDR2 SVGAGI. CDR3 loop: CASSRLAANEQFF. The CDR3 coding sequence is TGTGCCAGCAGCAGACTAGCGGCCAATGAGCAGTTCTTC.

The V and J genes are TRBV27 and TRBJ1-5; tentative D call: TRBD1 (5 bases). The CDR3 has 15 residues. V was trimmed by 4 bases and J by 2 bases, leaving 12 bases between them. CDR1 and CDR2 from the germline V gene are MNHEY and SMNVEV (reference sequence). The CDR3 loop reads CASSSLGAGNQPQHF. As DNA, the CDR3 is TGTGCCAGCAGTTCGCTAGGGGCTGGCAATCAGCCCCAGCATTTT.

The rearrangement links TRBV7-9 to TRBJ2-7; the D gene could be TRBD1 or TRBD2 (6 bases each). The CDR3 sequence is 15 residues long. Germline V gives CDR1 SEHNR, CDR2 FQNEAQ (reference sequence). Trimming left V 5 bases short and J 3 bases short, with 17 bases between. This CDR3 is CASSQPWGDIYEQYF. The CDR3, as DNA: TGTGCCAGCAGCCAACCCTGGGGGGACATCTACGAGCAGTACTTC.

J is TRBJ2-2 and V is TRBV19; D may be TRBD1 or TRBD2 (5 bases each). The germline V and J ends were trimmed by 9 bases and 9 bases, with 14 bases remaining between them. Germline V lookup: CDR1 LNHDA, CDR2 SQIVND (reference sequence). The CDR3 extends over 12 amino acids. Written as DNA, the CDR3 is TGTGCCAGCGGGAACGGGGCACGGGAGCTGTTTTTT. It encodes CASGNGARELFF.

V gene TRBV5-1 combines with J gene TRBJ1-6, with D perhaps matching TRBD1 (6 bases). Germline assignment: CDR1 SGHRS and CDR2 YFSETQ. The ends were cut back, 2 bases at V and 9 bases at J, with 18 bases in the middle. This CDR3 is built from 16 residues. The DNA of the CDR3 is TGCGCCAGCAGCTTAACCCCCGGACAGTTGATTTCACCCCTCCACTTT. As protein: CASSLTPGQLISPLHF.

The V gene is TRBV4-3, the J gene TRBJ1-5; D possibly corresponds to TRBD1 (6 bases). CDR1 and CDR2 (germline): LGHNA, YSLEER. Trimming left V 0 bases short and J 13 bases short, with 13 bases between. There are 13 residues in the CDR3. Here the CDR3 reads CASSQELRGSQHF. In nucleotides, the CDR3 is TGCGCCAGCAGCCAAGAGCTCAGGGGTTCGCAGCATTTT.

The V and J genes are TRBV29-1 and TRBJ2-3, with TRBD2 matching over 8 bases. CDR1 and CDR2 from the germline V gene are SQVTM and ANQGSEA. The ends lost 3 bases at V and 4 bases at J; junction bases unmatched: 3. This CDR3 comprises 13 residues. CDR3 loop: CSVELAGSDTQYF. In DNA, the CDR3 is TGCAGCGTTGAGTTAGCGGGGTCAGATACGCAGTATTTT.

CDR3 DNA sequence: TGTGCCAGCAGCACGACTAGCGGGCGTAATGAGCAGTTCTTC. The encoded protein is CASSTTSGRNEQFF. This chain joins TRBV25-1 and TRBJ2-1; 10 bases are shared with TRBD2. The CDR3 sequence is 14 residues long. CDR1 and CDR2 from the germline V gene are MGHDK and SYGVNS. J lost 7 bases, V lost 6 bases, and 6 bases had no gene match.